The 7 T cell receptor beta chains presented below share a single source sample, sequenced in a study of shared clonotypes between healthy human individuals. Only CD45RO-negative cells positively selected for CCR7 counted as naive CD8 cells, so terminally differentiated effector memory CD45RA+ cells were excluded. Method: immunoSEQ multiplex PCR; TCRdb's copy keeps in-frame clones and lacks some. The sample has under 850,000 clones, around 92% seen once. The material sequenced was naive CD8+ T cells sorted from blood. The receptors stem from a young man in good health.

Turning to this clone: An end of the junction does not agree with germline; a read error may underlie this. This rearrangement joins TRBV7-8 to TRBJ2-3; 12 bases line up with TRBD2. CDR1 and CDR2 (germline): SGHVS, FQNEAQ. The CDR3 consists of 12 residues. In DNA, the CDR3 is TGTGCCAGCAGGACCCTAGCGGGAGGGCCACATTTT. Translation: CASRTLAGGPHF.

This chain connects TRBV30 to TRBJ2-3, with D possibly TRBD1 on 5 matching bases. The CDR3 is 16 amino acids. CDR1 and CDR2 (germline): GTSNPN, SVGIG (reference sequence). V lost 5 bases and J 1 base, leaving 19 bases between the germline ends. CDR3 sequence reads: CAWGALDRAGTDTQYF. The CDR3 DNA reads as TGTGCCTGGGGGGCTCTTGACAGAGCAGGCACAGATACGCAGTATTTT.

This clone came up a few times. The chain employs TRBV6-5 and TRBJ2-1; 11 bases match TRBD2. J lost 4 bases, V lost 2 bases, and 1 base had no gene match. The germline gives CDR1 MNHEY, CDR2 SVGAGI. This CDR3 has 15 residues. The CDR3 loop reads CASSYGTSGYNEQFF. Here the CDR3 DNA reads TGTGCCAGCAGTTACGGGACTAGCGGATACAATGAGCAGTTCTTC.

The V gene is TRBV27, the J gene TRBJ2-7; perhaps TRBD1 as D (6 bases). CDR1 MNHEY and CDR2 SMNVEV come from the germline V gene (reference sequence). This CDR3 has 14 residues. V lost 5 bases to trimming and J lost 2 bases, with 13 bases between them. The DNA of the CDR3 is TGTGCCAGCAGTGACGCCGGACAGACCTACGAGCAGTACTTC. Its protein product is CASSDAGQTYEQYF.

The CDR3, as DNA: TGTGCCAGCAGGGCACAGTCCGCTGACTACGAGCAGTACTTC. It encodes CASRAQSADYEQYF. The chain recombines TRBV2 with TRBJ2-7, with D unresolved. V lost 6 bases and J lost 3, with 15 bases in between. Germline V CDR1 and CDR2: SNHLY, FYNNEI. This CDR3 is 14 amino acids long.

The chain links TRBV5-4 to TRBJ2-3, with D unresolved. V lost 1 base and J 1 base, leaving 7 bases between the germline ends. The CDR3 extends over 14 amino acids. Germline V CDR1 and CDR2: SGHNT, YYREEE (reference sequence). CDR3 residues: CASSLRHRTDTQYF. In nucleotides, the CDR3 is TGTGCCAGCAGCTTGAGGCACCGCACAGATACGCAGTATTTT.

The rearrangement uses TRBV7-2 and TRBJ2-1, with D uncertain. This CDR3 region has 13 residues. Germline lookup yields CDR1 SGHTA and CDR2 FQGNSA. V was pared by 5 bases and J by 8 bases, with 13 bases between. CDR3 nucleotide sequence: TGTGCCAGCAGCCAAGAAATATCCTATGAGCAGTTCTTC. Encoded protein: CASSQEISYEQFF.